These 28 T cell receptor beta chains were all obtained from the same sample, sequenced in a study of cytomegalovirus exposure and HLA in healthy donors. Primers included in the PCR were 60 Vbeta and 13 Jbeta primers. Sequenced by immunoSEQ multiplex PCR; TCRdb stores in-frame clones only, minus some. The sample yields 100,000 to 150,000 clones, about 79% seen once. What was sequenced was PBMCs. Source of these receptors: a woman aged 18-29 years in good health and CMV-seropositive.

The chain combines TRBV5-4 with TRBJ1-2, with 8 positions matching TRBD1. Losses at the gene ends were 3 bases for V and 3 bases for J; bases not matched to a gene: 1. Germline lookup yields CDR1 SGHNT and CDR2 YYREEE (reference sequence). The CDR3 has 13 residues. DNA for the CDR3: TGTGCCAGCAGCTCACAGGGGGACTATGGCTACACCTTC. Translated, it gives CASSSQGDYGYTF. The full variable domain, in which reference TRBV5-4 and TRBJ1-2 provide the parts outside the CDR3, is ETGVTQSPTHLIKTRGQQVTLRCSSQSGHNTVSWYQQALGQGPQFIFQYYREEENGRGNFPPRFSGLQFPNYSSELNVNALELDDSALYLCASSSQGDYGYTFGSGTRLTVV.

This clone was seen just once. The rearrangement joins TRBV5-1 to TRBJ2-1; 15 bases are shared with TRBD2. CDR3 size: 19 residues. Germline trimming cut 4 bases from V and 0 bases from J; bases unmatched to any gene: 8. CDR1 is SGHRS, CDR2 YFSETQ, per germline. DNA for the CDR3: TGCGCCAGCAGCCGGGAAGGACTAGCGGGGGGGAGCTCCTACAATGAGCAGTTCTTC. It encodes CASSREGLAGGSSYNEQFF.

The V call is TRBV7-3, the J call TRBJ2-3; possibly TRBD2 for D (6 bases). The germline V gene encodes CDR1 SGHTA and CDR2 FQGTGA. Between the trimmed V and J ends, which lost 5 bases and 2 bases, there was a span of 11 bases. This CDR3 spans 14 amino acids. CDR3 region: CASSIGGYTDTQYF. The CDR3 nucleotides read TGTGCCAGCAGCATCGGGGGTTACACAGATACGCAGTATTTT.

The chain couples TRBV7-8 to TRBJ2-5; D remains unclear. The CDR3 extends over 12 amino acids. Germline CDR1 reads SGHVS; CDR2 reads FQNEAQ. Trimming pared 1 base from V and 5 bases from J, leaving 5 bases between. The CDR3 reads CASSLVLETQYF. The CDR3, as DNA: TGTGCCAGCAGCTTAGTTCTGGAGACCCAGTACTTC. Full variable domain (outside the CDR3, taken from reference TRBV7-8 and TRBJ2-5): GAGVSQSPRYKVAKRGQDVALRCDPISGHVSLFWYQQALGQGPEFLTYFQNEAQLDKSGLPSDRFFAERPEGSVSTLKIQRTQQEDSAVYLCASSLVLETQYFGPGTRLLVL.

This clone is a singleton in its sample. The chain carries TRBV2 and TRBJ1-5; tentatively, D is TRBD1 (6 bases). Trimming stripped 0 bases from V and 8 bases from J, with 14 bases between. Germline CDR1 is SNHLY and CDR2 is FYNNEI. The length of the CDR3 is 15 residues. CDR3 DNA sequence: TGTGCCAGCAGTGAAGCCCGGACAGTTGTAGAGCCCCAGCATTTT. This codes for CASSEARTVVEPQHF.

This chain uses TRBV10-2 with TRBJ2-7; a possible D gene is TRBD2 (5 bases). The CDR3 totals 12 residues. CDR1 and CDR2 from the germline V gene are WSHSY and SAAADI. Trimming stripped 10 bases from V and 2 bases from J, with 12 bases between. The CDR3 is CATGDGPYEQYF. The CDR3 nucleotides are TGCGCCACCGGGGATGGACCCTACGAGCAGTACTTC.

This chain joins TRBV4-1 and TRBJ1-6; 8 nucleotides line up with TRBD1. The V gene end was trimmed by 1 base and the J gene end by 7 bases; junction bases not matched to a gene: 3. The germline V gene has CDR1 MGHRA and CDR2 YSYEKL. This CDR3 contains 15 residues. The CDR3 coding sequence is TGCGCCAGCAGCCAAGTTACAGGGGGAAATTCACCCCTCCACTTT. It specifies CASSQVTGGNSPLHF.

This clone appeared a single time. The rearrangement uses TRBV11-2 and TRBJ2-1, with TRBD2 matching over 13 bases. V shed 4 bases, J shed 0 bases, and the junction held 6 bases outside the gene matches. The CDR3 has 18 residues. Looked up from germline, CDR1 is SGHAT and CDR2 is FQNNGV. The CDR3 nucleotides read TGTGCCAGCAGCTGGACTAGCGGGGGAACCCCCTCCTACAATGAGCAGTTCTTC. This sequence encodes CASSWTSGGTPSYNEQFF.

The rearrangement uses TRBV11-2 and TRBJ1-5, with TRBD1 as a possible D gene (6 bases). V lost 5 bases and J 0 bases, leaving 14 bases between the germline ends. CDR3 length equals 16 residues. Germline CDR1 and CDR2: SGHAT and FQNNGV. CDR3 loop: CASSPGQSLSNQPQHF. The CDR3 DNA follows: TGTGCCAGCAGCCCCGGACAGAGCCTTAGCAATCAGCCCCAGCATTTT. Supplemented by reference TRBV11-2 and TRBJ1-5, the full variable domain reads EAGVAQSPRYKIIEKRQSVAFWCNPISGHATLYWYQQILGQGPKLLIQFQNNGVVDDSQLPKDRFSAERLKGVDSTLKIQPAKLEDSAVYLCASSPGQSLSNQPQHFGDGTRLSIL.

The chain joins TRBV7-6 to TRBJ2-3; maybe TRBD2 (5 bases). The CDR3 runs to 15 residues. Trimming removed 1 base at V and 8 bases at J, with 16 bases between. Germline CDR1 reads SGHVS; CDR2 reads FNYEAQ. The CDR3 protein is CASSLDTAAPATQYF. As DNA, the CDR3 is TGTGCCAGCAGCTTAGATACAGCGGCGCCAGCTACGCAGTATTTT.

CDR3 sequence reads: CASSYFSGGINIQYF. CDR3 nucleotide sequence: TGTGCCAGCAGTTATTTCAGCGGGGGCATAAACATTCAGTACTTC. V gene TRBV6-5 combines with J gene TRBJ2-4; 8 nucleotides line up with TRBD2. This CDR3 is built from 15 residues. Germline V gene data show CDR1 as MNHEY and CDR2 as SVGAGI. V shed 3 bases and J 6 bases; nucleotides not matched to a gene: 7.

The genes are TRBV4-2 and TRBJ2-1; 8 bases align to TRBD2. Germline trimming cut 1 base from V and 9 bases from J; bases unmatched to any gene: 5. Germline V gene lookup returns CDR1 LGHNA and CDR2 YNFKEQ. The CDR3 sequence is 14 residues long. CDR3 in DNA: TGTGCCAGCAGCCAAGCGGGGGGGCCGGTTGAGCAGTTCTTC. This translates into CASSQAGGPVEQFF.

The rearrangement uses TRBV12-5 and TRBJ2-3; 8 bases line up with TRBD2. The CDR3 runs 15 residues. Germline CDR1 is LGHNT and CDR2 is FRNRAP. After removal of 5 bases from V and 1 base from J, the junction contained 5 bases not matched to a gene. CDR3 sequence reads: CASGPPGGGTDTQYF. Written as DNA, the CDR3 is TGTGCTAGTGGTCCCCCCGGGGGGGGCACAGATACGCAGTATTTT. The complete variable domain, with remaining parts taken from reference TRBV12-5 and TRBJ2-3, reads DARVTQTPRHKVTEMGQEVTMRCQPILGHNTVFWYRQTMMQGLELLAYFRNRAPLDDSGMPKDRFSAEMPDATLATLKIQPSEPRDSAVYFCASGPPGGGTDTQYFGPGTRLTVL.

This chain uses TRBV28 with TRBJ2-3; the match to TRBD2 covers 11 bases. Germline assignment: CDR1 MDHEN and CDR2 SYDVKM. The CDR3 runs 17 residues. V gave up 5 bases and J gave up 1 base; unmatched junction bases: 8. CDR3 sequence: CASSLSGGAGRTDTQYF. The CDR3 region has the DNA TGTGCCAGCAGTCTTAGCGGGGGGGCAGGGCGCACAGATACGCAGTATTTT.

The chain uses TRBV19 and TRBJ1-1; 11 nucleotides agree with TRBD1. Germline CDR1 and CDR2: LNHDA and SQIVND (reference sequence). V was pared by 3 bases and J by 6 bases, with 6 bases of the junction left unmatched. CDR3 length: 15 residues. This chain's CDR3 is CASSMDRGLVAEAFF. The DNA of the CDR3 is TGTGCCAGTAGTATGGACAGGGGGCTTGTAGCTGAAGCTTTCTTT.

On this clone: A junction end diverges from the germline sequence, so it may reflect a read error. The chain has TRBV7-9 and TRBJ2-7; D uncertain. The CDR3 loop spans 14 amino acids. The germline CDR1 and CDR2 sequences are SEHNR and FQNEAQ (reference sequence). CDR3 loop: CSSSSFPITYEQYF. The DNA of the CDR3 is TGTTCCAGCAGCTCTTTTCCTATTACCTACGAGCAGTACTTC.

This clone was seen a handful of times. The chain links TRBV2 to TRBJ1-5; the match to TRBD1 covers 7 bases. The trim removed 3 bases at V and 3 bases at J, leaving 2 bases unmatched. Germline CDR1 is SNHLY and CDR2 is FYNNEI. The CDR3 runs 14 residues. CDR3 DNA: TGTGCCAGCAGTGAGGGACAGAACAATCAGCCCCAGCATTTT. Translated, it gives CASSEGQNNQPQHF.

The chain joins TRBV6-1 to TRBJ2-2, with 7 positions matching TRBD1. Germline V lookup: CDR1 MNHNS, CDR2 SASEGT. The CDR3 runs 15 residues. Trimming removed 6 bases from V and 6 bases from J; junction bases left unmatched: 10. CDR3 sequence reads: CASRPLNRGSGELFF. CDR3 in DNA: TGTGCCAGCAGGCCCCTGAACAGGGGTTCCGGGGAGCTGTTTTTT.

V is TRBV9 and J is TRBJ2-7; D may be TRBD2 (6 bases). Trimming pared 0 bases from V and 5 bases from J, leaving 12 bases between. The CDR3 totals 14 residues. Germline CDR1 and CDR2: SGDLS and YYNGEE. CDR3 sequence reads: CASSVVGPGDEQYF. The CDR3 DNA reads as TGTGCCAGCAGCGTAGTAGGTCCGGGGGACGAGCAGTACTTC. The full variable domain, rest sourced from reference TRBV9 and TRBJ2-7, is DSGVTQTPKHLITATGQRVTLRCSPRSGDLSVYWYQQSLDQGLQFLIQYYNGEERAKGNILERFSAQQFPDLHSELNLSSLELGDSALYFCASSVVGPGDEQYFGPGTRLTVT.

The chain is built from TRBV5-1 and TRBJ2-5, with 7 bases that match TRBD1. CDR3 length: 13 amino acids. The germline V gene encodes CDR1 SGHRS and CDR2 YFSETQ. V lost 3 bases, J lost 1 base, and 0 bases stayed unmatched. The CDR3, as DNA: TGCGCCAGCAGCTGGGACAGCCAAGAGACCCAGTACTTC. Encoded protein: CASSWDSQETQYF.

The chain's CDR3 is CASKFERSSYEQYF. As DNA, the CDR3 is TGTGCCAGTAAGTTCGAGCGGTCCTCCTACGAGCAGTACTTC. The chain joins TRBV19 to TRBJ2-7; weak D call: TRBD2 (5 bases). The CDR3 contains 14 residues. Trimming shortened V by 7 bases and J by 0 bases, and 13 bases separated the two germline ends. Germline values: CDR1 LNHDA, CDR2 SQIVND (reference sequence).

DNA of the CDR3: TGCGCCAGCAGCTCTCCGGGACACTACTCTGGGGCCAACGTCCTGACTTTC. Its protein is CASSSPGHYSGANVLTF. The chain links TRBV5-1 to TRBJ2-6; weak D call: TRBD1 (6 bases). Germline V gene lookup returns CDR1 SGHRS and CDR2 YFSETQ. With 3 bases removed from V and 0 bases from J, the gap between germline ends came to 13 bases. The CDR3 covers 17 residues.

The CDR3 region is CASSLLDREEAFF. CDR3 in DNA: TGTGCCAGTAGTTTGCTGGACAGGGAGGAAGCTTTCTTT. The rearrangement joins TRBV19 to TRBJ1-1; TRBD1 matches at 8 bases. The V segment lost 5 bases and the J segment 8 bases; nucleotides outside the gene matches: 7. The CDR3 length is 13 residues. The germline CDR1 and CDR2 sequences are LNHDA and SQIVND (reference sequence).

The V call is TRBV6-5, the J call TRBJ2-5, with 9 positions matching TRBD1. Germline assignment: CDR1 MNHEY and CDR2 SVGAGI. V shed 5 bases and J 5 bases; nucleotides not matched to a gene: 9. The CDR3 contains 15 residues. CDR3 protein: CASSNPDRGGETQYF. The CDR3 DNA is TGTGCCAGCAGTAATCCGGACAGGGGAGGGGAGACCCAGTACTTC.

Notes on this clone: At one end, the junction sequence differs from germline, possibly due to a read error. This chain links TRBV7-7 with TRBJ2-3, with no clear D. The germline V gene encodes CDR1 SSHAT and CDR2 FNYEAQ (reference sequence). The CDR3 extends over 13 amino acids. DNA of the CDR3: TGTGCTAGCAGCTTAGGTACCCAGGATACGCAGTATTTT. Its translation is CASSLGTQDTQYF.

The CDR3 region is CASGAQGVPPYEQYF. CDR3 DNA sequence: TGTGCCAGCGGGGCGCAGGGGGTTCCCCCCTACGAGCAGTACTTC. V is TRBV27 and J is TRBJ2-7; 7 bases match TRBD1. The germline gives CDR1 MNHEY, CDR2 SMNVEV (reference sequence). The ends lost 8 bases at V and 2 bases at J; junction bases unmatched: 12. This CDR3 spans 15 amino acids.

J is TRBJ2-7 and V is TRBV12-2; the listed D gene, TRBD2, was not tested against the DNA. TRBV12-2 is designated a pseudogene. The CDR3 loop spans 15 amino acids. The CDR3 protein is CASRLGYLSRYEQYF. The CDR3 nucleotides read TGTGCAAGTCGCTTAGGATATCTCTCGCGGTACGAGCAGTACTTC.

This chain joins TRBV4-1 and TRBJ1-5; D possibly corresponds to TRBD1 (5 bases). Germline lookup yields CDR1 MGHRA and CDR2 YSYEKL. V gave up 0 bases and J gave up 1 base, with 10 bases separating them. The CDR3 spans 16 residues. The CDR3 DNA reads TGCGCCAGCAGCCAAGACCCAGGGTTGAGCAATCAGCCCCAGCATTTT. This translates into CASSQDPGLSNQPQHF.